This is a list of T cell receptor beta chains from one sample in a study of cytomegalovirus exposure and HLA in healthy donors. Repertoires were generated with immunoSEQ multiplex PCR, while TCRdb's copy carries only in-frame clones and drops some. The sample shows about 130,000 clones, roughly 72% of them seen only once. Material: PBMCs. All receptors derive from a male donor in good health and CMV-seronegative. The CDR3 runs from the conserved cysteine through the conserved F or W. The order of the fields is V gene, D gene, J gene, clone size, CDR3 DNA, CDR3 protein. D genes are given only for firm matches. Some rows have no size entry. The others give once, few or many, or a class for an expanded clone.

v_gene: TRBV7-8
d_gene: TRBD2
j_gene: TRBJ2-2
abundance: .
CDR3nt: TGTGCCAGCAGCTTAGTTCGAGCGGGGGGCGGGGCCGGGGAGCTGTTTTTT
CDR3aa: CASSLVRAGGGAGELFF

v_gene: TRBV10-3
d_gene: .
j_gene: TRBJ2-7
abundance: .
CDR3nt: TGTGCCATCAGTGTCCGGGGGATCACCTACGAGCAGTACTTC
CDR3aa: CAISVRGITYEQYF

v_gene: TRBV6-5
d_gene: .
j_gene: TRBJ2-2
abundance: few
CDR3nt: TGTGCCAGCAGTCCCCGGACTTTCCTCGGGGAGCTGTTTTTT
CDR3aa: CASSPRTFLGELFF

v_gene: TRBV19
d_gene: TRBD1
j_gene: TRBJ2-7
abundance: few
CDR3nt: TGTGCCAGTAGTCGGACAGGGACACGGGACGAGCAGTACTTC
CDR3aa: CASSRTGTRDEQYF

v_gene: TRBV19
d_gene: TRBD1
j_gene: TRBJ1-1
abundance: .
CDR3nt: TGTGCCAGTACCTCCCCGCGGGACAGACTGAACACTGAAGCTTTCTTT
CDR3aa: CASTSPRDRLNTEAFF

v_gene: TRBV2
d_gene: TRBD2
j_gene: TRBJ2-2
abundance: .
CDR3nt: TGTGCCAGCAGTGAATTATTCCTGGGAGGGGGGGAGCTGTTTTTT
CDR3aa: CASSELFLGGGELFF

v_gene: TRBV27
d_gene: .
j_gene: TRBJ1-1
abundance: .
CDR3nt: TGTGCCAGCAGGGCAGAAGCTTTCTTT
CDR3aa: CASRAEAFF

v_gene: TRBV6-6
d_gene: TRBD2
j_gene: TRBJ2-3
abundance: once
CDR3nt: TGTGCCAGCAGTATCACTGGACTAGCGGGCACAGATACGCAGTATTTT
CDR3aa: CASSITGLAGTDTQYF

v_gene: TRBV27
d_gene: .
j_gene: TRBJ2-1
abundance: .
CDR3nt: TGTGCCAGCAGTTTATCCGGCAGGGGCAGTGAGCAGTTCTTC
CDR3aa: CASSLSGRGSEQFF

v_gene: TRBV27
d_gene: .
j_gene: TRBJ2-1
abundance: .
CDR3nt: TGTGCCAGCAGTTTGGCGGGTTCCTACAATGAGCAGTTCTTC
CDR3aa: CASSLAGSYNEQFF

v_gene: TRBV2
d_gene: .
j_gene: TRBJ1-5
abundance: .
CDR3nt: TGTGCCAGCAGTCCCACCCTCAGGACGGGGAATCAGCCCCAGCATTTT
CDR3aa: CASSPTLRTGNQPQHF

v_gene: TRBV7-2
d_gene: TRBD1
j_gene: TRBJ2-6
abundance: .
CDR3nt: TGTGCCAGCAGCGCTACGGGACAGGGGTTTGGGGCCAACGTCCTGACTTTC
CDR3aa: CASSATGQGFGANVLTF

v_gene: TRBV7-3
d_gene: TRBD2
j_gene: TRBJ2-1
abundance: .
CDR3nt: TGTGCCAGCAGCCGGACTAGCGGGGGGGGCGATGAGCAGTTCTTC
CDR3aa: CASSRTSGGGDEQFF

v_gene: TRBV28
d_gene: TRBD1
j_gene: TRBJ2-7
abundance: .
CDR3nt: TGTGCCAGCATCGACAGGGGGCTCTACGAGCAGTACTTC
CDR3aa: CASIDRGLYEQYF

v_gene: TRBV30
d_gene: .
j_gene: TRBJ1-1
abundance: .
CDR3nt: TGTGCCTGGGCCGGGACTCGAGAAGCTTTCTTT
CDR3aa: CAWAGTREAFF

v_gene: TRBV19
d_gene: TRBD1
j_gene: TRBJ2-7
abundance: .
CDR3nt: TGTGCCAGTAGTATGGGACAGGGGCTTACCTACGAGCAGTACTTC
CDR3aa: CASSMGQGLTYEQYF

v_gene: TRBV5-8
d_gene: .
j_gene: TRBJ1-5
abundance: .
CDR3nt: TGTGCCAGCAGCTTGGGACAGCTTAGCAATCAGCCCCAGCATTTT
CDR3aa: CASSLGQLSNQPQHF

v_gene: TRBV4-3
d_gene: TRBD1
j_gene: TRBJ2-3
abundance: .
CDR3nt: TGCGCCAGCAGCCAAGAGGGACAGACAGATACGCAGTATTTT
CDR3aa: CASSQEGQTDTQYF

v_gene: TRBV7-3
d_gene: TRBD2
j_gene: TRBJ2-5
abundance: few
CDR3nt: TGTGCCAGCAGCCCGGGACTAGCGGGGGTTTACCAAGAGACCCAGTACTTC
CDR3aa: CASSPGLAGVYQETQYF

v_gene: TRBV29-1
d_gene: TRBD1
j_gene: TRBJ2-7
abundance: .
CDR3nt: TGCAGCGTTGGTCCAGGGGGTGACGAGCAGTACTTC
CDR3aa: CSVGPGGDEQYF

v_gene: TRBV7-9
d_gene: .
j_gene: TRBJ2-7
abundance: .
CDR3nt: TGTGCCAGCAGCTTAAGGACACCTACTGGGTACGAGCAGTACTTC
CDR3aa: CASSLRTPTGYEQYF

v_gene: TRBV7-2
d_gene: .
j_gene: TRBJ2-3
abundance: .
CDR3nt: TGTGCCAGCAGCTTAGGGGGTCTGGGGCTCACAGATACGCAGTATTTT
CDR3aa: CASSLGGLGLTDTQYF

v_gene: TRBV27
d_gene: TRBD1
j_gene: TRBJ1-2
abundance: .
CDR3nt: TGTGCCAGCAGTTATACAGGGGCCGGGGGCTACACCTTC
CDR3aa: CASSYTGAGGYTF

v_gene: TRBV28
d_gene: .
j_gene: TRBJ2-7
abundance: once
CDR3nt: TGTGCCACTACGGCATGGGGGGACGAGCAGTACTTC
CDR3aa: CATTAWGDEQYF

v_gene: TRBV6-5
d_gene: .
j_gene: TRBJ2-7
abundance: .
CDR3nt: TGTGCCAGCAGACGCACGAACCAGGGGAAGGGCGAGCAGTACTTC
CDR3aa: CASRRTNQGKGEQYF

v_gene: TRBV2
d_gene: TRBD1
j_gene: TRBJ2-7
abundance: .
CDR3nt: TGTGCCAGCAGTGAACAGGGACAGTACTACGAGCAGTACTTC
CDR3aa: CASSEQGQYYEQYF

v_gene: TRBV6-6
d_gene: .
j_gene: TRBJ2-7
abundance: .
CDR3nt: TGTGCCAGCACCCGATCCAGGGGGGCCTACGAGCAGTACTTC
CDR3aa: CASTRSRGAYEQYF

v_gene: TRBV14
d_gene: TRBD1
j_gene: TRBJ2-7
abundance: .
CDR3nt: TGTGCCAGCAGCTCCACAAACTTCCGGGACAGAATCTACGAGCAGTACTTC
CDR3aa: CASSSTNFRDRIYEQYF

v_gene: TRBV30
d_gene: .
j_gene: TRBJ2-7
abundance: few
CDR3nt: TGTGCCTGGAGATGGATAGCGGACGACTACGAGCAGTACTTC
CDR3aa: CAWRWIADDYEQYF

v_gene: TRBV4-2
d_gene: TRBD2
j_gene: TRBJ2-7
abundance: .
CDR3nt: TGTGCCAGCAGCCAAGATGGGGCTAGCGGTTACGAGCAGTACTTC
CDR3aa: CASSQDGASGYEQYF

v_gene: TRBV7-2
d_gene: TRBD1
j_gene: TRBJ1-1
abundance: .
CDR3nt: TGTGCCAGCAGCGTGACAGGGGGGAACACTGAAGCTTTCTTT
CDR3aa: CASSVTGGNTEAFF

v_gene: TRBV7-2
d_gene: TRBD1
j_gene: TRBJ1-3
abundance: .
CDR3nt: TGTGCCAGCAGCCCACTTGGGACAGGGAGGGGAAACACCATATATTTT
CDR3aa: CASSPLGTGRGNTIYF

v_gene: TRBV28
d_gene: .
j_gene: TRBJ2-7
abundance: .
CDR3nt: TGTGCCAGCAGTCCCGCGGGACGGAGATACGAGCAGTACTTC
CDR3aa: CASSPAGRRYEQYF

v_gene: TRBV9
d_gene: TRBD2
j_gene: TRBJ2-1
abundance: .
CDR3nt: TGTGCCAGCAGCCGAGGGACTAGCGGAACTTACAATGAGCAGTTCTTC
CDR3aa: CASSRGTSGTYNEQFF

v_gene: TRBV7-8
d_gene: .
j_gene: TRBJ2-7
abundance: .
CDR3nt: TGTGCCAGCAGCCCGGACGTGGACAGAGACTACGAGCAGTACTTC
CDR3aa: CASSPDVDRDYEQYF

v_gene: TRBV7-7
d_gene: TRBD1
j_gene: TRBJ2-7
abundance: .
CDR3nt: TGTGCTAGCAGCTTAGGGACAGGGACCTACGAGCAGTACTTC
CDR3aa: CASSLGTGTYEQYF

v_gene: TRBV28
d_gene: TRBD1
j_gene: TRBJ1-2
abundance: .
CDR3nt: TGTGCCAGCAGCCACCTCATCACCGGGACAGATGGCTACACCTTC
CDR3aa: CASSHLITGTDGYTF

v_gene: TRBV28
d_gene: .
j_gene: TRBJ1-5
abundance: once
CDR3nt: TGTGCCAGCAGGGACAGTCATCAGCCCCAGCATTTT
CDR3aa: CASRDSHQPQHF

v_gene: TRBV18
d_gene: .
j_gene: TRBJ2-7
abundance: .
CDR3nt: TGTGCCAGCTCACCAAATAAGGGAGGAGGGTACGAGCAGTACTTC
CDR3aa: CASSPNKGGGYEQYF

v_gene: TRBV6-4
d_gene: TRBD2
j_gene: TRBJ2-7
abundance: .
CDR3nt: TGTGCCACCCCTACATTGGCCACTAGCGGGAGCTACGAGCAGTACTTC
CDR3aa: CATPTLATSGSYEQYF

v_gene: TRBV9
d_gene: .
j_gene: TRBJ2-1
abundance: .
CDR3nt: TGTGCCAGCAGCGTACAAGCGCCATCCTACAATGAGCAGTTCTTC
CDR3aa: CASSVQAPSYNEQFF

v_gene: TRBV7-3
d_gene: TRBD1
j_gene: TRBJ2-1
abundance: .
CDR3nt: TGTGCCAGCAGCCCAAGGGACAGCTCCTACAATGAGCAGTTCTTC
CDR3aa: CASSPRDSSYNEQFF

v_gene: TRBV2
d_gene: TRBD1
j_gene: TRBJ2-3
abundance: .
CDR3nt: TGTGCCAGCAGTGTGAACAGGGGCAGCACAGATACGCAGTATTTT
CDR3aa: CASSVNRGSTDTQYF

v_gene: TRBV30
d_gene: TRBD1
j_gene: TRBJ1-4
abundance: .
CDR3nt: TGTGCCTGGAGTGTACCCAGCACAGGGGGTCGGGAAAAACTGTTTTTT
CDR3aa: CAWSVPSTGGREKLFF

v_gene: TRBV11-2
d_gene: TRBD1
j_gene: TRBJ1-4
abundance: once
CDR3nt: TGTGCCAGCAGCCTCCCCGGGACAGAAAATAATGAAAAACTGTTTTTT
CDR3aa: CASSLPGTENNEKLFF

v_gene: TRBV28
d_gene: .
j_gene: TRBJ2-1
abundance: .
CDR3nt: TGTGCCAGCAGTTTTTCCGGGTCTGTCCTGCAGTTCTTC
CDR3aa: CASSFSGSVLQFF

v_gene: TRBV5-5
d_gene: TRBD2
j_gene: TRBJ2-7
abundance: .
CDR3nt: TGTGCCAGCAGCTTGGTTGGGGGGGTCAGCTACTACGAGCAGTACTTC
CDR3aa: CASSLVGGVSYYEQYF

v_gene: TRBV7-3
d_gene: .
j_gene: TRBJ2-2
abundance: .
CDR3nt: TGTGCCAGCAGCGCTAATGCGGGGAACACCGGGGAGCTGTTTTTT
CDR3aa: CASSANAGNTGELFF

v_gene: TRBV7-6
d_gene: TRBD1
j_gene: TRBJ2-7
abundance: .
CDR3nt: TGTGCCAGCAGCTTACGGACAGGGGAGCAGTACTTC
CDR3aa: CASSLRTGEQYF

v_gene: TRBV30
d_gene: .
j_gene: TRBJ1-1
abundance: .
CDR3nt: TGTGCCTGGAGCGGGGGTCGTGCAGCCCGAAAGAAATTGATTGACACTGAAGCTTTCTTT
CDR3aa: CAWSGGRAARKKLIDTEAFF